These 15 T cell receptor beta chains share one sample of origin, sequenced in a study of blood T cell repertoires in COVID-19. Data came from immunoSEQ multiplex PCR; TCRdb stores just in-frame clones and leaves some out. The sample contains about 150,000 clones, 80% to 90% of which appear only once. Source material: peripheral blood. The receptors come from an older woman with active COVID-19.

The rearrangement links TRBV2 to TRBJ2-1; D uncertain. Per the germline V gene, CDR1 is SNHLY and CDR2 is FYNNEI. V shed 4 bases and J shed 6 bases, with 22 bases lying between them. This CDR3 contains 17 residues. For the CDR3, the DNA is TGTGCCAGCAGTGGAATCGGGTTGCTGTCAGCTTCCAATGAGCAGTTCTTC. It translates to CASSGIGLLSASNEQFF. Full variable domain (missing parts from reference TRBV2 and TRBJ2-1): EPEVTQTPSHQVTQMGQEVILRCVPISNHLYFYWYRQILGQKVEFLVSFYNNEISEKSEIFDDQFSVERPDGSNFTLKIRSTKLEDSAMYFCASSGIGLLSASNEQFFGPGTRLTVL.

This chain links TRBV9 with TRBJ2-7; 9 nucleotides agree with TRBD2. The ends lost 6 bases at V and 5 bases at J; junction bases unmatched: 12. Per germline, CDR1 SGDLS and CDR2 YYNGEE. CDR3 size: 15 residues. CDR3 bases: TGTGCCAGCAAGGGCGAGCGGGAGGCTGGGCACGAGCAGTACTTC. Its translation is CASKGEREAGHEQYF. The entire variable domain, with the rest obtained from reference TRBV9 and TRBJ2-7, is as follows: DSGVTQTPKHLITATGQRVTLRCSPRSGDLSVYWYQQSLDQGLQFLIQYYNGEERAKGNILERFSAQQFPDLHSELNLSSLELGDSALYFCASKGEREAGHEQYFGPGTRLTVT.

J is TRBJ2-2 and V is TRBV5-1, with TRBD1 matching over 10 bases. The V gene's germline CDR1 is SGHRS and CDR2 YFSETQ. This CDR3 spans 15 amino acids. V lost 4 bases and J lost 3; bases outside the gene matches: 3. CDR3 in amino acids: CASSLGTGDTGELFF. CDR3 in DNA: TGCGCCAGCAGCCTCGGGACAGGGGACACCGGGGAGCTGTTTTTT. Full variable domain (remainder filled in from reference TRBV5-1 and TRBJ2-2): KAGVTQTPRYLIKTRGQQVTLSCSPISGHRSVSWYQQTPGQGLQFLFEYFSETQRNKGNFPGRFSGRQFSNSRSEMNVSTLELGDSALYLCASSLGTGDTGELFFGEGSRLTVL.

The V call is TRBV10-1, the J call TRBJ2-2; D may be TRBD2 (6 bases). CDR3 length equals 17 residues. With 7 bases removed from V and 3 bases from J, the gap between germline ends came to 21 bases. CDR1 is WNHNN, CDR2 SYGVQD, per germline (reference sequence). The CDR3 DNA is TGCGCCAGCAATGTGGGAGCGGTGGAGGGCGACACCGGGGAGCTGTTTTTT. Protein product: CASNVGAVEGDTGELFF.

V and J are TRBV6-2 or TRBV6-3 and TRBJ2-5; 7 bases are a match to TRBD2. J lost 1 base, V lost 5 bases, and 10 bases had no gene match. The V gene's germline CDR1 is MNHEY and CDR2 SVGEGT. The CDR3 spans 16 residues. The CDR3 protein is CASSPGEGRVQETQYF. The CDR3 bases are TGTGCCAGCAGTCCCGGTGAGGGGAGGGTCCAAGAGACCCAGTACTTC.

The rearrangement links TRBV5-1 to TRBJ2-1; D is unresolved. Trimming left V 3 bases short and J 0 bases short, with 13 bases between. The CDR3 has 16 amino acids. The V gene's germline CDR1 is SGHRS and CDR2 YFSETQ. The CDR3 loop is CASSWSGASSYNEQFF. CDR3 in DNA: TGCGCCAGCAGCTGGAGTGGAGCTAGCTCCTACAATGAGCAGTTCTTC.

This chain links TRBV28 with TRBJ1-1; a weak D match, TRBD1 (5 bases). V was trimmed by 5 bases and J by 1 base, leaving 17 bases between them. The germline V gene has CDR1 MDHEN and CDR2 SYDVKM. CDR3 size: 16 residues. CDR3 DNA: TGTGCCAGCAGTCCCCCCCACGCAGGGCAGAACACTGAAGCTTTCTTT. Amino acids: CASSPPHAGQNTEAFF.

The chain combines TRBV6-2 or TRBV6-3 with TRBJ1-5; no firm D call. This CDR3 comprises 14 residues. Looked up from germline, CDR1 is MNHEY and CDR2 is SVGEGT. V lost 2 bases, J lost 6 bases, and 11 bases lay in between. The chain's CDR3 is CASSYDGDGQPQHF. The CDR3, as DNA: TGTGCCAGCAGTTACGACGGGGATGGTCAGCCCCAGCATTTT.

The chain employs TRBV27 and TRBJ1-2; unclear D gene. The CDR3 extends over 14 amino acids. Trimming shortened V by 7 bases and J by 8 bases, and 20 bases separated the two germline ends. Germline V lookup: CDR1 MNHEY, CDR2 SMNVEV (reference sequence). Here the CDR3 DNA reads TGTGCCAGCATGCCCAGGCAAACCTACTCCGGCTACACCTTC. This sequence encodes CASMPRQTYSGYTF.

This clone was seen a handful of times. Within the sample, other DNA sequences also encode this same CDR3. This sequence joins TRBV7-2 and TRBJ1-5, with 7 positions matching TRBD1. Germline trimming cut 5 bases from V and 2 bases from J; bases unmatched to any gene: 3. The CDR3 loop spans 14 amino acids. Germline assignment: CDR1 SGHTA and CDR2 FQGNSA. The CDR3 loop reads CASSLDRGNQPQHF. The CDR3 nucleotides read TGTGCCAGCAGCCTAGACAGGGGCAATCAGCCCCAGCATTTT.

This chain connects TRBV5-1 to TRBJ2-1; possibly TRBD1 for D (6 bases). This CDR3 has 13 residues. Trimming removed 5 bases at V and 6 bases at J, with 12 bases between. Per germline, CDR1 SGHRS and CDR2 YFSETQ. DNA for the CDR3: TGCGCCAGCAGGTCCGGGACAAGCAATGAGCAGTTCTTC. Translated: CASRSGTSNEQFF.

The chain recombines TRBV18 with TRBJ1-4; 8 bases match TRBD1. This CDR3 region has 17 residues. With V trimmed by 0 bases and J by 0 bases, 3 bases remained unmatched. Germline loops: CDR1 KGHSH, CDR2 LQKENI. The CDR3 DNA reads as TGTGCCAGCTCACCACCGAGACAGGGGACAACTAATGAAAAACTGTTTTTT. Residues: CASSPPRQGTTNEKLFF.

This chain links TRBV10-3 with TRBJ2-1, with 9 bases fitting TRBD2. CDR3 length: 14 residues. The V gene end was trimmed by 8 bases and the J gene end by 0 bases; junction bases not matched to a gene: 2. The germline V gene encodes CDR1 ENHRY and CDR2 SYGVKD. The CDR3 nucleotides are TGTGCCATCGCGGGAGGGAGCTCCTACAATGAGCAGTTCTTC. This sequence encodes CAIAGGSSYNEQFF.

This sequence joins TRBV19 and TRBJ2-2; 11 nucleotides align to TRBD2. V shed 3 bases and J 1 base; nucleotides not matched to a gene: 4. Germline CDR1 reads LNHDA; CDR2 reads SQIVND (reference sequence). The CDR3 contains 17 residues. CDR3 amino acids: CASSIGTSGWNTGELFF. The CDR3 DNA follows: TGTGCCAGTAGTATTGGGACTAGCGGATGGAACACCGGGGAGCTGTTTTTT.

The V gene is TRBV6-2 or TRBV6-3, the J gene TRBJ1-5, with 8 bases matching TRBD1. The germline V gene encodes CDR1 MNHEY and CDR2 SVGEGT. Trimming cost V 5 bases and J 7 bases; bases outside gene matches: 7. This CDR3 contains 14 residues. The CDR3 reads CASSGQGAWQPQHF. CDR3 DNA sequence: TGTGCCAGCAGTGGCCAGGGGGCTTGGCAGCCCCAGCATTTT.